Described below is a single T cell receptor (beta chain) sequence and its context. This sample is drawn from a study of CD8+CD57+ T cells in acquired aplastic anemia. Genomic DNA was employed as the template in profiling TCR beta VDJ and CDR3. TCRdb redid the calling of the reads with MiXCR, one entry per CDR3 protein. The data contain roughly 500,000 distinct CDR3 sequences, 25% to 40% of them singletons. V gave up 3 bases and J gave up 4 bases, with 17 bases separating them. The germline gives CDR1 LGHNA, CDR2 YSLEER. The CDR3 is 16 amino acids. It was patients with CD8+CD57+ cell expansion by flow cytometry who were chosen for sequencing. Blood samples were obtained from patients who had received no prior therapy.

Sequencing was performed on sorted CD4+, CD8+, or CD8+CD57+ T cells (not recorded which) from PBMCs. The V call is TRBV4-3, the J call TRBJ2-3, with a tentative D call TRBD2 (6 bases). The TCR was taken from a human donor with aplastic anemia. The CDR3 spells CASSQSGTGRADTQYF. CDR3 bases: TGCGCCAGCAGCCAGTCCGGGACTGGGCGCGCAGATACGCAGTATTTT.